The 3 T cell receptor beta chains presented below share a single source sample, sequenced in a study of spatial heterogeneity in lung cancer. TCRdb recomputed calls from the 5' RACE reads with MiXCR, one row per CDR3 protein. The sample consists of about 2,600 distinct CDR3 sequences, around 13% of them appearing once. Time point in this sample: sample taken at primary tumor resection. Here the sequenced sample was normal lung tissue next to the tumor, taken at surgery. Receptors were obtained from a female donor with early-stage non-small cell lung cancer.

This clonotype counts as medium-sized (0.01 to 0.1%). V and J are TRBV20-1 and TRBJ1-2; no definite D call. V was shortened by 5 bases and J by 8 bases, with 15 bases between the two germline ends. CDR1 is DFQATT, CDR2 SNEGSKA, per germline (reference sequence). The CDR3 sequence is 12 residues long. In DNA form, the CDR3 reads TGCAGTGCTTTTGGGAATCCTGGGGGCTACACCTTC. Its protein is CSAFGNPGGYTF.

Judged by abundance, this clonotype is medium-sized. V and J are TRBV11-2 and TRBJ2-6, with 8 bases aligning to TRBD1. There are 16 residues in the CDR3. Germline-derived CDR1 and CDR2 are SGHAT and FQNNGV. J was trimmed by 4 bases and V by 7 bases; bases with no gene match: 9. The CDR3 region has the DNA TGTGCCAGCAAACCGGCAGGGGGCGCAGGGGCCAACGTCCTGACTTTC. As protein: CASKPAGGAGANVLTF.

This clonotype was counted once. The chain couples TRBV6-5 to TRBJ2-7; D may be TRBD1 or TRBD2 (5 bases each). The CDR3 is made up of 13 amino acids. Deletions cut 5 bases from V and 6 bases from J, with 14 bases between. Germline values: CDR1 MNHEY, CDR2 SVGAGI. The chain's CDR3 is CASSPGTFGEQYF. CDR3 in DNA: TGTGCCAGCAGTCCCGGGACGTTTGGCGAGCAGTACTTC.